These 2 T cell receptor beta chains were sequenced from one sample in a study of blood T cells in healthy people across ages. Using a J-beta primer mix together with a sample-barcoded 5' primer, a second PCR was run for about 7 to 12 cycles. TCRdb re-called the 5' RACE reads with MiXCR, one entry per CDR3 protein. Here the sample spans hundreds of thousands of distinct CDR3 sequences, approximately 44% being singletons. Sequencing used blood. The receptors derive from a man in his sixties in good health.

The table lists this clonotype with many counts. The J gene is TRBJ2-7, the V gene TRBV5-6; D perhaps matches TRBD1 (5 bases). The CDR3 is 14 residues long. Germline CDR1 reads SGHDT; CDR2 reads YYEEEE. V lost 3 bases, J lost 0 bases, and 10 bases lay in between. CDR3 DNA sequence: TGTGCCAGCAGCTACGACAGAAGCTCCTACGAGCAGTACTTC. Protein product: CASSYDRSSYEQYF.

In this sample, this clonotype turned up a few times. The CDR3 DNA reads TGTGCCAGCAGCGACCGCCCCCGCCAAGAGACCCAGTACTTC. Protein: CASSDRPRQETQYF. The chain uses TRBV12-3 or TRBV12-4 and TRBJ2-5; D is unresolved. The CDR3 sequence is 14 residues long. Trimming removed 6 bases from V and 1 base from J, with 12 bases in between.